One sample yielded the 11 T cell receptor beta chains listed below, sequenced in a study of blood T cell repertoires in COVID-19. The protocol was immunoSEQ multiplex PCR, while the TCRdb copy is restricted to in-frame clones and leaves out a portion. The sample holds under 350,000 clones, 86% seen once. The specimen was PBMCs or T cells enriched from blood (not recorded which). The receptor set was obtained from a woman under 30 who had recovered from COVID-19.

This clone appeared a single time. Written as DNA, the CDR3 is TGTGCCAGCTCACTTTTACTCGGGACAGGGGAAGGCGAGCAGTACTTC. It translates to CASSLLLGTGEGEQYF. The rearrangement links TRBV18 to TRBJ2-7, with TRBD1 matching 10 bases. Germline CDR1 is KGHSH and CDR2 is LQKENI. CDR3 size: 16 residues. J lost 6 bases, V lost 4 bases, and 12 bases had no gene match.

V and J are TRBV7-9 and TRBJ2-3, with 12 bases identical to TRBD2. The trim removed 2 bases at V and 1 base at J, leaving 7 bases unmatched. Germline assignment: CDR1 SEHNR and CDR2 FQNEAQ (reference sequence). The CDR3 sequence is 18 residues long. As DNA, the CDR3 is TGTGCCAGCAGCTTAAGACTAGCGGGAGTACCTCGCACAGATACGCAGTATTTT. It yields the protein CASSLRLAGVPRTDTQYF.

The chain links TRBV19 to TRBJ1-2; 11 bases match TRBD1. The CDR3 is made up of 14 amino acids. Trimming removed 4 bases from V and 7 bases from J; junction bases left unmatched: 5. Germline V CDR1 and CDR2: LNHDA, SQIVND (reference sequence). CDR3 in DNA: TGTGCCAGTAGTACCAGGACAGGGGGCTTTGGCTACACCTTC. Translated, it gives CASSTRTGGFGYTF.

The V call is TRBV9, the J call TRBJ2-1; 8 bases are shared with TRBD2. Germline lookup yields CDR1 SGDLS and CDR2 YYNGEE. Losses at the gene ends were 2 bases for V and 8 bases for J; bases not matched to a gene: 12. The CDR3 spans 16 residues. This chain's CDR3 is CASSVAGGRRRDEQFF. The CDR3 DNA follows: TGTGCCAGCAGCGTCGCGGGGGGAAGGAGGCGGGATGAGCAGTTCTTC.

This clone was found once. The chain has TRBV3-1 (or the pseudogene TRBV3-2) and TRBJ2-5, with 9 bases that match TRBD2. After removal of 2 bases from V and 1 base from J, the junction contained 5 bases not matched to a gene. CDR1 and CDR2 (germline): LGHDT, YNNKEL (reference sequence). The CDR3 has 16 amino acids. This CDR3 is CASSQTSGWAQETQYF. DNA of the CDR3: TGTGCCAGCAGCCAAACTAGCGGGTGGGCCCAAGAGACCCAGTACTTC.

This clone appeared a few times. The J gene is TRBJ2-1, the V gene TRBV4-1; tentatively, D is TRBD1 (6 bases). The germline V gene has CDR1 MGHRA and CDR2 YSYEKL. This CDR3 has 16 amino acids. V was cut by 0 bases and J by 5 bases, with 14 bases left in between. CDR3 nucleotide sequence: TGCGCCAGCAGCCAAGAAAAACAGGGCGAGGACAATGAGCAGTTCTTC. It is translated as CASSQEKQGEDNEQFF.

This clone was recorded a few times. V is TRBV7-9 and J is TRBJ1-5; no clear D. The CDR3 covers 13 residues. Germline V gives CDR1 SEHNR, CDR2 FQNEAQ (reference sequence). Trimming shortened V by 1 base and J by 7 bases, and 8 bases separated the two germline ends. Here the CDR3 reads CASSLGARQPQHF. The CDR3 nucleotides are TGTGCCAGCAGCTTAGGGGCCCGCCAGCCCCAGCATTTT. Based on the CDR3 plus reference TRBV7-9 and TRBJ1-5, the full variable domain is DTGVSQNPRHKITKRGQNVTFRCDPISEHNRLYWYRQTLGQGPEFLTYFQNEAQLEKSRLLSDRFSAERPKGSFSTLEIQRTEQGDSAMYLCASSLGARQPQHFGDGTRLSIL.

V usage is TRBV5-4 and J usage is TRBJ2-1; D is perhaps TRBD1 (5 bases). Trimming took 4 bases from V and 12 from J, leaving 14 bases between them. The CDR3 runs 12 residues. The germline V gene has CDR1 SGHNT and CDR2 YYREEE (reference sequence). CDR3 amino acids: CASSLDSFAQFF. CDR3 nucleotide sequence: TGTGCCAGCAGCCTAGACAGCTTTGCGCAGTTCTTC.

This rearrangement joins TRBV28 to TRBJ2-2, with 9 bases that match TRBD2. This CDR3 region has 14 residues. J was trimmed by 5 bases and V by 7 bases; bases with no gene match: 5. Per germline, CDR1 MDHEN and CDR2 SYDVKM. For the CDR3, the DNA is TGTGCCAGCATGTTAGCGGGAGAGACCGGGGAGCTGTTTTTT. Translated: CASMLAGETGELFF.

The J gene is TRBJ2-7, the V gene TRBV11-3; 12 nucleotides agree with TRBD1. Losses at the gene ends were 5 bases for V and 5 bases for J; bases not matched to a gene: 10. The germline gives CDR1 SGHNT, CDR2 YENEEA. CDR3 length equals 16 residues. The CDR3 bases are TGTGCCAGCAGCATATTTTCCGGGACAGGGGGCAACGAGCAGTACTTC. Its translation: CASSIFSGTGGNEQYF.

The J gene is TRBJ1-1, the V gene TRBV11-3; 9 bases are shared with TRBD1. V lost 0 bases, J lost 4 bases, and 3 bases stayed unmatched. The CDR3 contains 15 residues. Germline V lookup: CDR1 SGHNT, CDR2 YENEEA. CDR3 in amino acids: CASSLEGQGGTEAFF. For the CDR3, the DNA is TGTGCCAGCAGCTTAGAGGGACAGGGTGGCACTGAAGCTTTCTTT.